The 15 T cell receptor beta chains below come from one sample, sequenced in a study of blood T cells in healthy people across ages (dated by TCRdb to between 2015 and 2016). The receptor library was made with 5' RACE. Sequencer: Illumina HiSeq 2500. A second PCR of roughly 6 to 11 cycles was performed with a sample-barcoded 5' primer and a J-beta primer mix. TCRdb reanalyzed the raw reads on its own, using fastp at Q25 for trimming and MiXCR for clone calling, and kept in-frame beta chains. Rows with one shared CDR3 protein collapse into an entry with the most common genes and DNA. The sample table contains 1.5 million to 2 million distinct CDR3 sequences; only one count was recorded for around half of them. The ten largest clones capture approximately 2.1% of the sample. Sequencing used blood. The receptors originated from a woman aged 40 to 50 in good health.

This clonotype has a handful of counts. V is TRBV5-1 and J is TRBJ2-7; tentatively, D is TRBD1 (5 bases). V lost 4 bases to trimming and J lost 3 bases, with 14 bases between them. CDR1 and CDR2 from the germline V gene are SGHRS and YFSETQ. This CDR3 has 14 residues. The CDR3: CASSKQASFYEQYF. The CDR3 DNA sequence: TGCGCCAGCAGCAAACAGGCCAGCTTCTACGAGCAGTACTTC.

The chain couples TRBV7-9 to TRBJ2-7, with 11 bases fitting TRBD1. The CDR3 loop spans 16 amino acids. Germline-derived CDR1 and CDR2 are SEHNR and FQNEAQ (reference sequence). V lost 6 bases to trimming and J lost 4 bases; unmatched junction nucleotides: 11. CDR3 sequence (DNA): TGTGCCAGCAGTGCGACCCCGGGACAGGGGGGTTACGAGCAGTACTTC. Protein sequence: CASSATPGQGGYEQYF.

Regarding this clonotype: An end of the junction does not agree with germline; a read error may underlie this. The chain couples TRBV6-4 to TRBJ2-6, with D perhaps given as TRBD1 or TRBD2 (5 bases each). Germline V lookup: CDR1 MRHNA, CDR2 SNTAGT. This CDR3 has 15 amino acids. The CDR3 DNA sequence: TGTGCCAGCAGTCCGAGGGGTACTGGGGCCAACGCCCTGACTTTC. Translating gives CASSPRGTGANALTF.

The chain couples TRBV12-3 or TRBV12-4 to TRBJ1-2, with TRBD1 as a possible D gene (5 bases). CDR3 length equals 13 residues. Trimming took off 3 bases at V and 8 bases at J, with 13 bases between the two ends. DNA for the CDR3: TGTGCCAGCAGTTTGGGCAGGGCGTCCGGCTACACCTTC. This codes for CASSLGRASGYTF.

Only a few counts were recorded for this clonotype. This chain uses TRBV24-1 with TRBJ2-4, with D perhaps matching TRBD2 (5 bases). The CDR3 consists of 18 residues. Per the germline V gene, CDR1 is KGHDR and CDR2 is SFDVKD. Trimming pared 5 bases from V and 0 bases from J, leaving 19 bases between. The DNA of the CDR3 is TGTGCCACCAGTGCTCCCCCAACCGGGGTTTCAGCCAAAAACATTCAGTACTTC. It specifies CATSAPPTGVSAKNIQYF.

CDR3 region: CAISESAGQQETQYF. The DNA for the CDR3 is TGTGCCATCAGTGAGTCGGCGGGACAGCAGGAGACCCAGTACTTC. The V and J genes are TRBV10-3 and TRBJ2-5; D is possibly TRBD1 (7 bases). The V end lost 0 bases, the J end lost 5 bases, and 13 bases lay between the germline ends. The CDR3 consists of 15 residues. Looked up from germline, CDR1 is ENHRY and CDR2 is SYGVKD.

In this sample, this clonotype turned up a few times. The chain employs TRBV6-2 or TRBV6-3 and TRBJ2-5; D unclear. The V gene's germline CDR1 is MNHEY and CDR2 SVGEGT. This CDR3 comprises 14 residues. With 0 bases removed from V and 2 bases from J, the gap between germline ends came to 7 bases. The CDR3 DNA sequence: TGTGCCAGCAGTTACTCGAGGAAGCAAGAGACCCAGTACTTC. It codes for CASSYSRKQETQYF.

J is TRBJ2-5 and V is TRBV27, with a weak D call TRBD1 (6 bases). Germline CDR1 reads MNHEY; CDR2 reads SMNVEV (reference sequence). This CDR3 contains 16 residues. The ends were cut back, 7 bases at V and 2 bases at J, with 20 bases in the middle. Here the CDR3 DNA reads TGTGCCAGCATTCTCTCTCCCCGGGACACACAAGAGACCCAGTACTTC. Its translation: CASILSPRDTQETQYF.

The V call is TRBV11-2, the J call TRBJ1-5, with TRBD1 matching over 9 bases. The CDR3 covers 20 residues. The J segment lost 2 bases and the V segment lost 2 bases, leaving 16 bases of the junction unmatched. The V gene's germline CDR1 is SGHAT and CDR2 FQNNGV. The CDR3 sequence: CASSLWPPGQGDYGNQPQHF. In nucleotides, the CDR3 is TGTGCCAGCAGCTTATGGCCCCCGGGACAGGGCGATTATGGCAATCAGCCCCAGCATTTT.

The chain uses TRBV20-1 and TRBJ1-2; D call uncertain. The CDR3 contains 12 residues. Germline CDR1 is DFQATT and CDR2 is SNEGSKA (reference sequence). Trimming stripped 5 bases from V and 6 bases from J, with 13 bases between. The CDR3 DNA follows: TGCAGTGCTCGAAAGCAGTCCGATGGCTACACCTTC. Translating gives CSARKQSDGYTF.

The genes are TRBV28 and TRBJ2-3; 9 positions match TRBD1. This CDR3 comprises 18 residues. The germline V gene has CDR1 MDHEN and CDR2 SYDVKM. The J segment lost 4 bases and the V segment lost 5 bases, leaving 16 bases of the junction unmatched. The CDR3: CASSPPLGSGQGADTQYF. CDR3 bases: TGTGCCAGCAGTCCCCCCCTAGGATCGGGACAGGGCGCAGATACGCAGTATTTT.

This clonotype was picked up many times. The chain combines TRBV15 with TRBJ2-7, with 9 bases fitting TRBD1. The CDR3 loop spans 17 amino acids. CDR1 is LNHNV and CDR2 is YYDKDF in the germline V gene (reference sequence). J lost 5 bases, V lost 0 bases, and 11 bases had no gene match. The chain's CDR3 is CATSREPGQGVKDEQYF. CDR3 nucleotides: TGTGCCACCAGCAGAGAGCCGGGACAGGGAGTTAAGGACGAGCAGTACTTC.

This clonotype appeared once. V and J are TRBV6-5 and TRBJ2-5, with TRBD2 identical over 7 bases. V lost 6 bases to trimming and J lost 2 bases; unmatched junction nucleotides: 9. The CDR3 is 15 residues long. In germline, CDR1 is MNHEY, CDR2 SVGAGI. CDR3 residues: CASRMTSGVQETQYF. In DNA, the CDR3 is TGTGCCAGCAGAATGACCAGCGGGGTTCAAGAGACCCAGTACTTC.

This clonotype has only a few counts. V gene TRBV20-1 combines with J gene TRBJ1-2, with TRBD1 matching over 7 bases. The V gene's germline CDR1 is DFQATT and CDR2 SNEGSKA (reference sequence). The CDR3 sequence is 15 residues long. Germline trimming cut 3 bases from V and 0 bases from J; bases unmatched to any gene: 7. The CDR3 spells CSARNSGQTNYGYTF. The CDR3 DNA reads TGCAGTGCTAGGAACTCGGGACAGACTAACTATGGCTACACCTTC.

This clonotype was recorded only once. One end of the junction varies from germline; a read error may be responsible. This chain joins TRBV13 and TRBJ2-3; TRBD2 agrees at 9 bases. Germline CDR1 reads PRHDT; CDR2 reads FYEKMQ (reference sequence). The CDR3 has 18 residues. The CDR3 DNA follows: TGCGCCAGCAGCTCCACCCGATGGGCGGGGGGGCTGACAGATACGCAGTATTTT. Translation: CASSSTRWAGGLTDTQYF.